This T cell receptor (beta chain) was documented in a study of T cells in Graves' hyperthyroidism and ophthalmopathy. Enrolled ophthalmopathy patients presented with a Clinical Activity Score of at least 3, a NOSPECS grade of at least 4, and disease duration under 3 months. Findings of the study overall: In blood, most of the thyroid clonotypes expanded above 0.001 were also present. Ophthalmopathy and stable hyperthyroidism were told apart by a 13 V-J model. The model predicted ophthalmopathy a median approximately 6.3 months before onset.

Researchers took RNA transcripts and amplified the TCR beta CDR3 regions from them. The primer set for the first-round RT-PCR of the TCR CDR3 was HTBI. TCRdb re-called the multiplex PCR reads with MiXCR, one entry per CDR3 protein. The data show 250,000 to 300,000 distinct CDR3 sequences, with about 17% seen just once and 55% to 60% held by the top ten. On this clonotype itself: Its antigen is unknown.

In germline, CDR1 is SNHLY, CDR2 FYNNEI. Trimming took 4 bases from V and 2 from J; bases not matched to a gene: 7. The length of the CDR3 is 15 residues. The TCR originated in a woman aged 55 to 70 with Graves' ophthalmopathy. V usage is TRBV2 and J usage is TRBJ2-5; 7 bases are shared with TRBD1. Material: blood. The CDR3 DNA reads TGTGCCAGCAGTGTCGAACAGGGGACGCAAGAGACCCAGTACTTC. Amino acid sequence: CASSVEQGTQETQYF.